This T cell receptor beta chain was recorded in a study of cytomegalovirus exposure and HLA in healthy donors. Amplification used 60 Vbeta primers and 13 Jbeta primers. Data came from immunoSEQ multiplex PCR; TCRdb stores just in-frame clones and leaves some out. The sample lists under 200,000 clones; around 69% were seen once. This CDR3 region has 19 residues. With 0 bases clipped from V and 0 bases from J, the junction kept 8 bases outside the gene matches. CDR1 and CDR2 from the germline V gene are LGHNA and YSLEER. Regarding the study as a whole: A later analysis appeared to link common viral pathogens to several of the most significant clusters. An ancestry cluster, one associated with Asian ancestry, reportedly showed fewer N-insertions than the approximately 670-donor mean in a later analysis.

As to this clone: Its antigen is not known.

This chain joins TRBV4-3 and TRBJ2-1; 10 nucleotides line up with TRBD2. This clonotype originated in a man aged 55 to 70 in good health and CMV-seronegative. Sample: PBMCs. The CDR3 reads CASSQDASGGVSSYNEQFF. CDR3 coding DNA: TGCGCCAGCAGCCAAGATGCCAGCGGGGGGGTGAGCTCCTACAATGAGCAGTTCTTC.